The 27 T cell receptor beta chains in this list originate from one sample, sequenced in a study of control samples from healthy donors and cancer patients. Sequencing was performed with immunoSEQ multiplex PCR; in TCRdb, only in-frame clones are kept and a portion is missing. The data show 90,000 to 110,000 clones, roughly 91% seen once. Sequenced: blood. The receptors derive from a woman aged 45-65 years in good health.

The rearrangement uses TRBV6-5 and TRBJ1-1; 9 nucleotides match TRBD1. The CDR3 loop spans 13 amino acids. After removal of 6 bases from V and 11 bases from J, the junction contained 10 bases not matched to a gene. CDR1 is MNHEY and CDR2 is SVGAGI in the germline V gene. The CDR3 DNA follows: TGTGCCAGCAGCACTGACAGGGGGGGTAGGGCTTTCTTT. It codes for CASSTDRGGRAFF.

This clone was observed a few times. The junction differs from germline at one of its ends, possibly a read error. The CDR3 DNA reads as TGTGTCAGCGCCCCAGGCCGCCCGGATACGCAGTATTTT. It specifies CVSAPGRPDTQYF. The chain links TRBV7-8 to TRBJ2-3; no clear D gene. The CDR3 extends over 13 amino acids. The V gene's germline CDR1 is SGHVS and CDR2 FQNEAQ.

This clone was picked up a small number of times. The gene calls are TRBV5-1 and TRBJ2-3; no firm D call. V was shortened by 0 bases and J by 2 bases, with 10 bases between the two germline ends. CDR3 size: 15 residues. CDR1 and CDR2 (germline): SGHRS, YFSETQ. In DNA form, the CDR3 reads TGCGCCAGCAGCTTGGAGCGTGCGGACACAGATACGCAGTATTTT. This translates into CASSLERADTDTQYF.

V and J are TRBV5-4 and TRBJ2-2; 12 bases are a match to TRBD2. The V segment lost 3 bases and the J segment 7 bases; nucleotides outside the gene matches: 7. Germline lookup yields CDR1 SGHNT and CDR2 YYREEE (reference sequence). The CDR3 runs to 16 residues. The CDR3 loop is CASSSGLAGRYGELFF. The CDR3, as DNA: TGTGCCAGCAGCTCCGGACTAGCGGGACGGTACGGGGAGCTGTTTTTT.

The genes are TRBV7-3 and TRBJ2-1; 7 bases match TRBD2. Germline CDR1 is SGHTA and CDR2 is FQGTGA. The CDR3 is made up of 15 amino acids. Trimming removed 2 bases from V and 3 bases from J; junction bases left unmatched: 4. CDR3 region: CASSLSSGFYNEQFF. The CDR3 region has the DNA TGTGCCAGCAGCTTATCTAGCGGCTTCTACAATGAGCAGTTCTTC.

CDR3 region: CASSQVRGRGEQFF. The CDR3 nucleotides read TGCGCCAGCAGCCAAGTCCGCGGGAGAGGTGAGCAGTTCTTC. V gene TRBV4-3 combines with J gene TRBJ2-1; 7 bases agree with TRBD2. Per germline, CDR1 LGHNA and CDR2 YSLEER. This CDR3 is built from 14 residues. With V trimmed by 1 base and J by 9 bases, 6 bases remained unmatched.

V usage is TRBV3-1 (or the pseudogene TRBV3-2) and J usage is TRBJ1-4, with unresolved D. Trimming shortened V by 2 bases and J by 5 bases, and 12 bases separated the two germline ends. The CDR3 covers 15 residues. Germline V gene sequence: CDR1 LGHDT, CDR2 YNNKEL (reference sequence). CDR3 protein: CASSQFPLPNEKLFF. In nucleotides, the CDR3 is TGTGCCAGCAGCCAATTTCCCTTGCCGAATGAAAAACTGTTTTTT.

The V gene is TRBV6-5, the J gene TRBJ2-5; possibly TRBD2 for D (5 bases). Trimming shortened V by 5 bases and J by 3 bases, and 16 bases separated the two germline ends. CDR1 is MNHEY and CDR2 is SVGAGI in the germline V gene. The CDR3 is 15 amino acids. The CDR3 is CASSHPYLGEETQYF. CDR3 DNA sequence: TGTGCCAGCAGTCACCCGTATTTGGGAGAAGAGACCCAGTACTTC.

The chain recombines TRBV5-1 with TRBJ1-1; possible D gene TRBD1, 6 bases. There are 14 residues in the CDR3. Trimming took off 2 bases at V and 3 bases at J, with 11 bases between the two ends. From germline, CDR1 is SGHRS and CDR2 YFSETQ. CDR3 in amino acids: CASSFYRVDTEAFF. For the CDR3, the DNA is TGCGCCAGCAGCTTCTACAGGGTGGACACTGAAGCTTTCTTT.

The rearrangement uses TRBV28 and TRBJ2-7, with D perhaps given as TRBD1 or TRBD2 (6 bases each). Trimming removed 8 bases at V and 11 bases at J, with 16 bases between. The CDR3 is 11 residues long. Per the germline V gene, CDR1 is MDHEN and CDR2 is SYDVKM. Here the CDR3 reads CASRVKEGEYF. Written as DNA, the CDR3 is TGTGCCAGCCGCGTTAAGGAGGGGGAGTACTTC. The full variable domain, completed using reference TRBV28 and TRBJ2-7, is DVKVTQSSRYLVKRTGEKVFLECVQDMDHENMFWYRQDPGLGLRLIYFSYDVKMKEKGDIPEGYSVSREKKERFSLILESASTNQTSMYLCASRVKEGEYFGPGTRLTVT.

A single count supports this clone. The chain joins TRBV18 to TRBJ1-5; D gene uncertain. V lost 3 bases to trimming and J lost 1 base, with 7 bases between them. The CDR3 sequence is 14 residues long. Germline loops: CDR1 KGHSH, CDR2 LQKENI. The CDR3 reads CASSPSDSNQPQHF. The CDR3 region has the DNA TGTGCCAGCTCACCTTCCGACAGCAATCAGCCCCAGCATTTT.

This clone was counted a few times. The rearrangement joins TRBV5-4 to TRBJ1-1, with a tentative D call TRBD1 (5 bases). The V gene lost 4 bases and the J gene lost 0 bases, with 7 bases spanning the gap. The germline V gene encodes CDR1 SGHNT and CDR2 YYREEE (reference sequence). The CDR3 has 13 residues. The CDR3 nucleotides are TGTGCCAGCAGCGAGGGACTGAACACTGAAGCTTTCTTT. It is translated as CASSEGLNTEAFF.

CDR3 in DNA: TGTGCCAGCAGTGACAGGGAAGTGCAGTTCTTC. It encodes CASSDREVQFF. The J gene is TRBJ2-1, the V gene TRBV6-1; D is possibly TRBD1 (5 bases). CDR1 is MNHNS, CDR2 SASEGT, per germline. V gave up 3 bases and J gave up 12 bases, with 9 bases separating them. The CDR3 is 11 amino acids.

The chain combines TRBV12-3 or TRBV12-4 with TRBJ1-4; no reliable D call. V dropped 5 bases and J dropped 8 bases, with 12 bases sitting between them. The CDR3 totals 13 residues. DNA for the CDR3: TGTGCCAGCAGTACTCTTTCGGGAGAAAAACTGTTTTTT. Translated: CASSTLSGEKLFF.

The chain has TRBV25-1 and TRBJ1-1, with no clear D. V was pared by 4 bases and J by 11 bases, with 17 bases between. Germline CDR1 is MGHDK and CDR2 is SYGVNS. CDR3 length: 13 amino acids. In DNA form, the CDR3 reads TGTGCCAGCAGTGGTCAGGTGGGGATTGAGGCTTTCTTT. Protein: CASSGQVGIEAFF.

The chain employs TRBV28 and TRBJ1-1; D is possibly TRBD1 (6 bases). Trimming stripped 8 bases from V and 5 bases from J, with 12 bases between. The CDR3 spans 12 residues. Germline CDR1 and CDR2: MDHEN and SYDVKM. The CDR3 reads CASSGGQTEAFF. The CDR3 DNA reads TGTGCCAGCTCGGGGGGCCAGACTGAAGCTTTCTTT.

V gene TRBV7-3 combines with J gene TRBJ2-7; a possible D gene is TRBD2 (8 bases). Germline CDR1 is SGHTA and CDR2 is FQGTGA. The CDR3 runs 18 residues. In DNA form, the CDR3 reads TGTGACAGGGGAGGGTCTAGCGGGTCTCTGTCTAAGGGCTACGAGCAGTACGTC. Translating it yields CDRGGSSGSLSKGYEQYV.

The rearrangement uses TRBV4-3 and TRBJ2-3; 8 positions match TRBD2. The length of the CDR3 is 16 residues. The V gene's germline CDR1 is LGHNA and CDR2 YSLEER. Trimming took 4 bases from V and 4 from J; bases not matched to a gene: 10. The CDR3 loop reads CASSPIRAGVADTQYF. The CDR3 region has the DNA TGCGCCAGCAGCCCTATACGAGCGGGAGTTGCAGATACGCAGTATTTT.

The V and J genes are TRBV30 and TRBJ2-1, with 10 nucleotides matching TRBD1. CDR3 length equals 14 residues. Germline V gene data show CDR1 as GTSNPN and CDR2 as SVGIG (reference sequence). The V gene end was trimmed by 3 bases and the J gene end by 3 bases; junction bases not matched to a gene: 2. CDR3 sequence (DNA): TGTGCCTGGAGCGGGACAGGGGTCTACAATGAGCAGTTCTTC. It is translated as CAWSGTGVYNEQFF.

J is TRBJ2-3 and V is TRBV9; the match to TRBD2 covers 8 bases. Germline V gene data show CDR1 as SGDLS and CDR2 as YYNGEE. The CDR3 is 13 residues long. V shed 0 bases and J 11 bases; nucleotides not matched to a gene: 5. The CDR3, as DNA: TGTGCCAGCAGCGTAGGTGCGGGGGGTGAGCAGTATTTT. Its translation is CASSVGAGGEQYF.

This clone was seen a handful of times. The chain couples TRBV2 to TRBJ1-5, with D tentatively TRBD1 (5 bases). V dropped 7 bases and J dropped 4 bases, with 11 bases sitting between them. Looked up from germline, CDR1 is SNHLY and CDR2 is FYNNEI. The CDR3 has 13 amino acids. The DNA for the CDR3 is TGTGCCAGCAACCAAGACAGTAATCAGCCCCAGCATTTT. Residues: CASNQDSNQPQHF.

The genes are TRBV7-8 and TRBJ1-1; D uncertain. V was cut by 4 bases and J by 11 bases, with 20 bases left in between. Germline CDR1 reads SGHVS; CDR2 reads FQNEAQ. CDR3 size: 14 residues. The CDR3 here is CASSSRRVPPGAFF. CDR3 bases: TGTGCCAGCAGCTCAAGAAGGGTCCCCCCGGGGGCTTTCTTT.

The chain uses TRBV6-4 and TRBJ2-5; unclear D gene. Trimming left V 3 bases short and J 4 bases short, with 18 bases between. This CDR3 has 16 amino acids. Germline CDR1 is MRHNA and CDR2 is SNTAGT. CDR3 amino acids: CASSDRRGPTRETQYF. The DNA for the CDR3 is TGTGCCAGCAGTGATCGGCGTGGCCCCACCCGAGAGACCCAGTACTTC.

The rearrangement uses TRBV28 and TRBJ2-2; D gene ambiguous. The germline V gene has CDR1 MDHEN and CDR2 SYDVKM. Trimming removed 5 bases from V and 1 base from J, with 5 bases in between. The CDR3 contains 13 residues. The CDR3 region is CASSPLNTGELFF. The CDR3, as DNA: TGTGCCAGCAGTCCTCTGAACACCGGGGAGCTGTTTTTT.

The chain recombines TRBV18 with TRBJ1-5; D unclear. The CDR3 length is 14 residues. Germline CDR1 KGHSH, CDR2 LQKENI. The V end lost 7 bases, the J end lost 1 base, and 11 bases lay between the germline ends. The CDR3 here is CASLRDGSNQPQHF. CDR3 nucleotide sequence: TGTGCCAGCTTGCGAGACGGGAGCAATCAGCCCCAGCATTTT.

This clone was seen just once. This chain links TRBV7-2 with TRBJ1-1, with D perhaps matching TRBD1 (5 bases). Germline V gives CDR1 SGHTA, CDR2 FQGNSA. The V end lost 6 bases, the J end lost 0 bases, and 17 bases lay between the germline ends. This CDR3 is built from 16 residues. The DNA for the CDR3 is TGTGCCAGCAGTCTCCAGGTGGGGGTCATGAACACTGAAGCTTTCTTT. It specifies CASSLQVGVMNTEAFF.

The genes are TRBV11-3 and TRBJ1-1, with a tentative D call TRBD1 (6 bases). Trimming removed 5 bases from V and 4 bases from J, with 11 bases in between. Germline V lookup: CDR1 SGHNT, CDR2 YENEEA. CDR3 length equals 13 residues. Here the CDR3 reads CASSLDSGTEAFF. CDR3 in DNA: TGTGCCAGCAGCCTGGACAGTGGCACTGAAGCTTTCTTT.